This TCR beta chain was sequenced for a study of blood T cell repertoires in COVID-19. Clones were read by immunoSEQ multiplex PCR, and TCRdb kept only the in-frame ones, dropping some. The sample yields some 140,000 clones, about 90% seen once. The CDR3 is 14 amino acids. The germline CDR1 and CDR2 sequences are LGHDT and YNNKEL (reference sequence). The J segment lost 5 bases and the V segment lost 6 bases, leaving 9 bases of the junction unmatched. The sequence was collected from a man in his fifties with acute or convalescent COVID-19. Sequences were obtained from peripheral blood. V gene TRBV3-1 (or the pseudogene TRBV3-2) combines with J gene TRBJ1-2; 7 positions match TRBD1. The CDR3 spells CASRAGGMRYGYTF. DNA of the CDR3: TGTGCCAGCAGGGCAGGGGGGATGAGGTATGGCTACACCTTC.